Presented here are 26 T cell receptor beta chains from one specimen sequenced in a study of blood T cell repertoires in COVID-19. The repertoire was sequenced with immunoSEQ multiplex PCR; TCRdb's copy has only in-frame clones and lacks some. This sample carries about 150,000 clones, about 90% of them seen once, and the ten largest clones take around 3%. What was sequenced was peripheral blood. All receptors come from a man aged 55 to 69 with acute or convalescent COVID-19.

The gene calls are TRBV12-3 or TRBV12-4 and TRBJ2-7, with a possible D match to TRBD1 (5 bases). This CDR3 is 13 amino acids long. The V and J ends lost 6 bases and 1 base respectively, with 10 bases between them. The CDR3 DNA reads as TGTGCCAGCAGATCGACAGTTTCCTACGAGCAGTACTTC. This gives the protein CASRSTVSYEQYF.

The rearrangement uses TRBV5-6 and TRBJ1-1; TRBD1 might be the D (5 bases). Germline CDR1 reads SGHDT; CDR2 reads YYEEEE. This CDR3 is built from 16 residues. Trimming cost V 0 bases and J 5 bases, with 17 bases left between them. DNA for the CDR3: TGTGCCAGCAGCTTGGTTGGCGCCCGGCAGGGAACTGAAGCTTTCTTT. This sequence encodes CASSLVGARQGTEAFF.

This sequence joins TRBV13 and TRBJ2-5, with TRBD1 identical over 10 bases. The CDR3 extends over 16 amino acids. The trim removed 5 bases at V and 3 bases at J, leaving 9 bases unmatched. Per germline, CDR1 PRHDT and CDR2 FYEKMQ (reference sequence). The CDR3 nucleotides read TGTGCCAGCAGCGCTCAGACAGGGGGCTTGGAAGAGACCCAGTACTTC. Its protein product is CASSAQTGGLEETQYF. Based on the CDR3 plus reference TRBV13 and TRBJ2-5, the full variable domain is AAGVIQSPRHLIKEKRETATLKCYPIPRHDTVYWYQQGPGQDPQFLISFYEKMQSDKGSIPDRFSAQQFSDYHSELNMSSLELGDSALYFCASSAQTGGLEETQYFGPGTRLLVL.

The CDR3 nucleotides read TGTGCCAGCAGACCGACTTACTCAGGGGCCAACGTCCTGACTTTC. This gives the protein CASRPTYSGANVLTF. The gene calls are TRBV6-5 and TRBJ2-6; no clear D gene. CDR3 length: 15 residues. Trimming took 6 bases from V and 4 from J, leaving 13 bases between them. Germline lookup yields CDR1 MNHEY and CDR2 SVGAGI.

CDR3 sequence reads: CASSLGPGQSNSPLHF. In DNA, the CDR3 is TGCGCCAGCAGCTTGGGCCCGGGACAGTCGAATTCACCCCTCCACTTT. The chain carries TRBV5-1 and TRBJ1-6, with TRBD1 matching over 7 bases. There are 16 residues in the CDR3. CDR1 SGHRS and CDR2 YFSETQ come from the germline V gene. V lost 0 bases to trimming and J lost 7 bases; unmatched junction nucleotides: 7.

The CDR3 region is CASSQGTGGQETQYF. The CDR3 nucleotides are TGTGCCAGCAGCCAAGGAACAGGGGGCCAAGAGACCCAGTACTTC. The chain carries TRBV4-2 and TRBJ2-5; 8 bases are shared with TRBD1. CDR3 size: 15 residues. Germline V gene lookup returns CDR1 LGHNA and CDR2 YNFKEQ. Trimming cost V 1 base and J 1 base; bases outside gene matches: 2.

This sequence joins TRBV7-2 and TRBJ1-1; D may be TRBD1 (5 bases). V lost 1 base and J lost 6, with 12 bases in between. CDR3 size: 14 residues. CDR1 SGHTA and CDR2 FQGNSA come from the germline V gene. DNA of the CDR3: TGTGCCAGCAGCTTAGGGTGGGAAGGGGCTGAAGCTTTCTTT. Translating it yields CASSLGWEGAEAFF.

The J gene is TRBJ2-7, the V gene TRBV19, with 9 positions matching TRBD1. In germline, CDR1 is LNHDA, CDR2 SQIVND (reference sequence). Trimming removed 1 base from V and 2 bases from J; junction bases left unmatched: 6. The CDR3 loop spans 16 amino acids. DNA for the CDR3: TGTGCCAGTAGTATAGCGGGACAGGGACCTCCCTACGAGCAGTACTTC. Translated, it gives CASSIAGQGPPYEQYF.

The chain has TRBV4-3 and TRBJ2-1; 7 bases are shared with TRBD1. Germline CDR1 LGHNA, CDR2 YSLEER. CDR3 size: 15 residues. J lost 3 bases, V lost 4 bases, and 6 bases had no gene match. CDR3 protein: CASSLTRDSYNEQFF. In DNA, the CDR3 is TGCGCCAGCAGCCTAACCCGGGACAGCTACAATGAGCAGTTCTTC.

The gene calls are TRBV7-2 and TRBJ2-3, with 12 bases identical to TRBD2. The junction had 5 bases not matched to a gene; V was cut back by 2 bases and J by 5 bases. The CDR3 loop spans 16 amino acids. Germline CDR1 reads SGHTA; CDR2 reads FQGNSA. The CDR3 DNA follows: TGTGCCAGCAGCTTACTAGCGGGGGGGCGTCAAGATACGCAGTATTTT. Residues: CASSLLAGGRQDTQYF. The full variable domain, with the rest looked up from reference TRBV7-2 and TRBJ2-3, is GAGVSQSPSNKVTEKGKDVELRCDPISGHTALYWYRQSLGQGLEFLIYFQGNSAPDKSGLPSDRFSAERTGGSVSTLTIQRTQQEDSAVYLCASSLLAGGRQDTQYFGPGTRLTVL.

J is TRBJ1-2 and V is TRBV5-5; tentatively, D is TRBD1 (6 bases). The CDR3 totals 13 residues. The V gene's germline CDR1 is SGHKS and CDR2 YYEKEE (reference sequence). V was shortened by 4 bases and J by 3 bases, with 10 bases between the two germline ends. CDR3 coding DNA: TGTGCCAGCAGCCCCAGGGGCCACTATGGCTACACCTTC. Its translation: CASSPRGHYGYTF.

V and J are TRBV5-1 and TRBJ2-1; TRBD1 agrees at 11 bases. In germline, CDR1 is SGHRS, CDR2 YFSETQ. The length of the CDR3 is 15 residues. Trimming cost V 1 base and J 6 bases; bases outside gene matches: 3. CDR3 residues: CASSLLGTGGNEQFF. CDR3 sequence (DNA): TGCGCCAGCAGCTTGTTGGGGACAGGGGGCAATGAGCAGTTCTTC.

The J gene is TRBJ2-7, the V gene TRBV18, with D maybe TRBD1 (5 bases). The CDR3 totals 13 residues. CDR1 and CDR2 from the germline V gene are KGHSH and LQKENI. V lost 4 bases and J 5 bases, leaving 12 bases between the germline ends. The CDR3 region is CASSLYSGNEQYF. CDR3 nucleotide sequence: TGTGCCAGCTCACTATATTCAGGGAACGAGCAGTACTTC. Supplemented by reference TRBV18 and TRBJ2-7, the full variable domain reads NAGVMQNPRHLVRRRGQEARLRCSPMKGHSHVYWYRQLPEEGLKFMVYLQKENIIDESGMPKERFSAEFPKEGPSILRIQQVVRGDSAAYFCASSLYSGNEQYFGPGTRLTVT.

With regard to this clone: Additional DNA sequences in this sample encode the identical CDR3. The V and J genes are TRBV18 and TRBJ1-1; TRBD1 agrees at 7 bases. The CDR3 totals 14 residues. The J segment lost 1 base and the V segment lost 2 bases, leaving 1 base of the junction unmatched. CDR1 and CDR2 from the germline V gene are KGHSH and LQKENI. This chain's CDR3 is CASSPDRANTEAFF. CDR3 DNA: TGTGCCAGCTCACCAGACAGGGCGAACACTGAAGCTTTCTTT.

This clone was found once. The CDR3 is CASSSTRNTEAFF. The CDR3 DNA reads TGTGCCAGCAGCTCGACTAGGAACACTGAAGCTTTCTTT. The chain uses TRBV11-3 and TRBJ1-1; D call uncertain. Between the trimmed V and J ends, which lost 4 bases and 1 base, there was a span of 7 bases. The CDR3 extends over 13 amino acids. CDR1 and CDR2 from the germline V gene are SGHNT and YENEEA.

The CDR3 DNA reads TGCGCCAGCAGCACATCGCGTGGGACAGGGATCTACGAGCAGTACTTC. Translated: CASSTSRGTGIYEQYF. The chain uses TRBV5-1 and TRBJ2-7, with TRBD1 matching over 9 bases. The CDR3 has 16 residues. With 4 bases clipped from V and 3 bases from J, the junction kept 11 bases outside the gene matches. Germline-derived CDR1 and CDR2 are SGHRS and YFSETQ.

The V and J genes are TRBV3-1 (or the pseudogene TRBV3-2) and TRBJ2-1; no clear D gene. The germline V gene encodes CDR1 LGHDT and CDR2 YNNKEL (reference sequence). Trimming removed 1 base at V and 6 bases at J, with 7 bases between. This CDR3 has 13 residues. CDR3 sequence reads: CASSQGAGNEQFF. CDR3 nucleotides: TGTGCCAGCAGCCAAGGGGCTGGCAATGAGCAGTTCTTC.

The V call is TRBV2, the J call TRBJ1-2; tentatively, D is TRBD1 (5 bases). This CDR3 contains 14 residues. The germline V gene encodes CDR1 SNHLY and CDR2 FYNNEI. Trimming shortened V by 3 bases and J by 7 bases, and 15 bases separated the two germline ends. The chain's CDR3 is CASSDQGSRPGYTF. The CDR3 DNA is TGTGCCAGCAGTGACCAGGGATCCCGTCCTGGCTACACCTTC.

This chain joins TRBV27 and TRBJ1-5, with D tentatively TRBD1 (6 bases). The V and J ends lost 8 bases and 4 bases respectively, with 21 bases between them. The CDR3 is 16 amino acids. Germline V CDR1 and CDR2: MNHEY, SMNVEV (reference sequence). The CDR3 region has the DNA TGTGCCAGCCGCTCCGGCGGGGGACAAGCGAATCAGCCCCAGCATTTT. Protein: CASRSGGGQANQPQHF.

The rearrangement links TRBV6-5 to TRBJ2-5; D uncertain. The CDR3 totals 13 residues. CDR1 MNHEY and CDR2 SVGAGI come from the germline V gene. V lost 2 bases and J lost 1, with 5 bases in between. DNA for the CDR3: TGTGCCAGCAGTTACGGCGGCCAAGAGACCCAGTACTTC. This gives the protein CASSYGGQETQYF.

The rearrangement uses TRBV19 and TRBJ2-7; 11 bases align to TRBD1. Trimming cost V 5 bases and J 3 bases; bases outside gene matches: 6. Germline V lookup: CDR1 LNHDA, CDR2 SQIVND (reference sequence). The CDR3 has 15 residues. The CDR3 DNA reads TGTGCCAGTAGTCCGAGGGACAGGGGGATCTACGAGCAGTACTTC. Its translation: CASSPRDRGIYEQYF.

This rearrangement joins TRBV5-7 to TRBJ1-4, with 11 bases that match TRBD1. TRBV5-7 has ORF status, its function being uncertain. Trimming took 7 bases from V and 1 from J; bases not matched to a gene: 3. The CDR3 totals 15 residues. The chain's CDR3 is CASGGTGGTNEKLFF. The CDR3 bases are TGTGCCAGCGGGGGGACAGGGGGAACTAATGAAAAACTGTTTTTT.

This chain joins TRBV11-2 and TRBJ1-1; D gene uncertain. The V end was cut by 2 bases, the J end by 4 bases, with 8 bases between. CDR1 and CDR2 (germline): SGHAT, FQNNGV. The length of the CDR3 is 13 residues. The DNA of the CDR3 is TGTGCCAGCAGCTTAAGTGGGAGCACTGAAGCTTTCTTT. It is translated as CASSLSGSTEAFF.

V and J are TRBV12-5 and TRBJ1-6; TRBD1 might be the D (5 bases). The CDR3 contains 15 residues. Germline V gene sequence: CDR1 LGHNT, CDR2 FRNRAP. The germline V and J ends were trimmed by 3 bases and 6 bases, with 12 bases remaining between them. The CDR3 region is CASGLLQGGNSPLHF. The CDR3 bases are TGTGCTAGTGGTTTACTGCAGGGAGGTAATTCACCCCTCCACTTT.

DNA for the CDR3: TGTGCCAGCAGCTTGACAGGGTCTAGGGACAATGAGCAGTTCTTC. This sequence encodes CASSLTGSRDNEQFF. The chain recombines TRBV7-2 with TRBJ2-1, with 7 bases aligning to TRBD1. Germline V lookup: CDR1 SGHTA, CDR2 FQGNSA. CDR3 size: 15 residues. V was clipped by 3 bases and J by 5 bases; unmatched bases: 7.

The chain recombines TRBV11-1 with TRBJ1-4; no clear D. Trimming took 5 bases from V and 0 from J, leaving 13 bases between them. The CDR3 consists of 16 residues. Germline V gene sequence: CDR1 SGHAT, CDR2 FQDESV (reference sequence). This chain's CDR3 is CASSQSFGATNEKLFF. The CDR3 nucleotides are TGTGCCAGCAGCCAAAGTTTCGGTGCAACTAATGAAAAACTGTTTTTT.